This T cell receptor (beta chain) was found in a study of radiotherapy plus CTLA-4 blockade in lung cancer. Study context: Around a sixth of patients responded objectively, and about 30% achieved disease control. Study-wide results and caveats: Response was reportedly best predicted by early blood T cell clone dynamics, with interferon-beta.

A remark on this clone: Its antigen is undetermined.

The CDR3 extends over 17 amino acids. The protocol was immunoSEQ multiplex PCR, while the TCRdb copy is restricted to in-frame clones and leaves out a portion. The profile shows tens of thousands of clones, roughly 80% of them singletons. This material consisted of peripheral blood, taken from a patient treated with radiotherapy plus ipilimumab. The chain is built from TRBV21-1 and TRBJ2-7; the D segment call TRBD1 is taken from the table without a DNA check. TRBV21-1 is an annotated pseudogene. This clonotype originated in a human donor with non-small cell lung cancer who had stable disease on radiotherapy plus ipilimumab. The CDR3 nucleotides are TGTGCCAGCACCGGCGAGGACAGGGGGATCGTGTCCTACGAGCAGTACTTC. Its translation: CASTGEDRGIVSYEQYF.